Following are 2 T cell receptor beta chains from one sample sequenced in a study of cytomegalovirus exposure and HLA in healthy donors. Data came from immunoSEQ multiplex PCR; TCRdb stores just in-frame clones and leaves some out. The sample has roughly 140,000 clones; about 89% are singletons. The sample comprised PBMCs. These receptors originate from a man aged 18-30 years in good health and CMV-seronegative.

The chain couples TRBV5-1 to TRBJ1-1; tentatively, D is TRBD1 (6 bases). V was shortened by 4 bases and J by 5 bases, with 15 bases between the two germline ends. The germline CDR1 and CDR2 sequences are SGHRS and YFSETQ. The CDR3 has 14 residues. CDR3 bases: TGCGCCAGCAGCGCGGAACAGGGTCCGACTGAAGCTTTCTTT. Amino acids: CASSAEQGPTEAFF.

The V and J genes are TRBV30 and TRBJ2-3; D possibly corresponds to TRBD2 (7 bases). Germline CDR1 reads GTSNPN; CDR2 reads SVGIG (reference sequence). This CDR3 spans 17 amino acids. Trimming stripped 2 bases from V and 3 bases from J, with 21 bases between. The chain's CDR3 is CAWSWRGGLHFTDTQYF. In DNA, the CDR3 is TGTGCCTGGAGTTGGAGGGGGGGCTTACACTTTACAGATACGCAGTATTTT.